This entry is about one TCR beta chain. Unmatched junction bases numbered 5, after V lost 5 bases and J lost 0 bases. The germline CDR1 and CDR2 sequences are LNHDA and SQIVND (reference sequence). The CDR3 is made up of 16 amino acids. This entry is derived from a study of blood T cell repertoires in COVID-19. Measured with immunoSEQ multiplex PCR; TCRdb has only the in-frame clones, and not every one. The table includes 50,000 to 75,000 clones, about 70% detected once. V is TRBV19 and J is TRBJ1-4, with TRBD1 matching over 8 bases. The sample was peripheral blood. This clonotype was sampled from a woman older than 75 with acute or convalescent COVID-19. Here the CDR3 reads CASSLGQGATNEKLFF. For the CDR3, the DNA is TGTGCCAGTAGTTTAGGACAGGGCGCAACTAATGAAAAACTGTTTTTT. Full variable domain (missing parts from reference TRBV19 and TRBJ1-4): DGGITQSPKYLFRKEGQNVTLSCEQNLNHDAMYWYRQDPGQGLRLIYYSQIVNDFQKGDIAEGYSVSREKKESFPLTVTSAQKNPTAFYLCASSLGQGATNEKLFFGSGTQLSVL.